The text below deals with one T cell receptor (beta chain). Its antigen is still unknown. This entry is derived from a study of cytomegalovirus exposure and HLA in healthy donors. Study-wide findings and caveats: Whilst most TCR sequences proved rare, a subset of public TCRs occurred across many donors. An analysis was carried out at a later point. It showed that HLA-associated TCR beta chains were more clonally expanded than equally common non-associated chains. The study put 150 to 200 TCR beta chains on its list as cytomegalovirus-associated.

This CDR3 spans 15 amino acids. Germline V gives CDR1 SGHAT, CDR2 FQDESV (reference sequence). The J segment lost 0 bases and the V segment lost 4 bases, leaving 4 bases of the junction unmatched. 13 Jbeta primers and 60 Vbeta primers were used for the PCR. This table comes from immunoSEQ multiplex PCR, and its TCRdb copy is limited to in-frame clones, with some not included. This table has around 65,000 clones, 60% to 70% appearing once. This sequence was found in a man aged 35 to 55 in good health and CMV-seropositive. This chain uses TRBV11-1 with TRBJ1-2, with TRBD1 matching over 8 bases. The sample taken for sequencing was PBMCs. The CDR3 nucleotides read TGTGCCAGCAGCTCCGACAGGGGTTCTAACTATGGCTACACCTTC. It specifies CASSSDRGSNYGYTF.